Sequencing of this TCR beta chain was carried out in a study of T cell repertoires in ileal Crohn's disease. The wider study: All patients had surgery for stricturing (roughly 61%) or penetrating (around 40%) disease.

As concerns this clone: As yet, its antigen is unknown.

Study-level results: Sorted CD8 T cells held more high-frequency clones than CD4. Clonal expansions were more frequent in active smokers than non-smokers at surgery.

Clones were sequenced by immunoSEQ multiplex PCR, and TCRdb holds only the in-frame ones, with some missing. The data show some 28,000 clones, around 80% seen once. This CDR3 contains 12 residues. Germline V gives CDR1 MNHNS, CDR2 SASEGT. V was pared by 9 bases and J by 2 bases, with 4 bases of the junction left unmatched. Material for sequencing was ileal tissue. This sequence originates from an adult with Crohn's disease. The chain links TRBV6-1 to TRBJ2-7; 7 nucleotides match TRBD1. The CDR3 here is CASKTGTYEQYF. The CDR3 nucleotides read TGTGCCAGTAAGACAGGGACCTACGAGCAGTACTTC.